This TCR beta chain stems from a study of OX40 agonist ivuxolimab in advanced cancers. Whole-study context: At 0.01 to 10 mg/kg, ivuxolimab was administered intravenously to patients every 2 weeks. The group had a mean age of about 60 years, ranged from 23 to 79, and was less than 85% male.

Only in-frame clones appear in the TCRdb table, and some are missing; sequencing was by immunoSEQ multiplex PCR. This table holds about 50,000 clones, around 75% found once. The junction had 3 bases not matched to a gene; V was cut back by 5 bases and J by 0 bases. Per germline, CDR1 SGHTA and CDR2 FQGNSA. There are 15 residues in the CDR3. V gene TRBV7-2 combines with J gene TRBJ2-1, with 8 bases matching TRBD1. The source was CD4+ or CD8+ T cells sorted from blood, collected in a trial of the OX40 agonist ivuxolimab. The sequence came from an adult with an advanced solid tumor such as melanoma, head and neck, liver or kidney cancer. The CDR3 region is CASSPQGGSYNEQFF. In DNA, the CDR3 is TGTGCCAGCAGCCCACAGGGGGGCTCCTACAATGAGCAGTTCTTC. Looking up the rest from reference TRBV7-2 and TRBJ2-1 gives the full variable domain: GAGVSQSPSNKVTEKGKDVELRCDPISGHTALYWYRQSLGQGLEFLIYFQGNSAPDKSGLPSDRFSAERTGGSVSTLTIQRTQQEDSAVYLCASSPQGGSYNEQFFGPGTRLTVL.